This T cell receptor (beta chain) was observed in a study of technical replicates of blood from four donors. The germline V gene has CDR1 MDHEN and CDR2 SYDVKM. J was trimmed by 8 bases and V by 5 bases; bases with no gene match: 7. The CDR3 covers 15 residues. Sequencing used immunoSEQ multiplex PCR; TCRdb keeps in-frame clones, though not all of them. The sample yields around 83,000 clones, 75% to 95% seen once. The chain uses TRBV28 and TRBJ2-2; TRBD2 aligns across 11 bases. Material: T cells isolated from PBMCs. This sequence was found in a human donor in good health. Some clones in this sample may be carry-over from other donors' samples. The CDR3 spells CASSLLAGDSGELFF. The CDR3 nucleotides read TGTGCCAGCAGTCTACTAGCGGGAGATTCTGGGGAGCTGTTTTTT.